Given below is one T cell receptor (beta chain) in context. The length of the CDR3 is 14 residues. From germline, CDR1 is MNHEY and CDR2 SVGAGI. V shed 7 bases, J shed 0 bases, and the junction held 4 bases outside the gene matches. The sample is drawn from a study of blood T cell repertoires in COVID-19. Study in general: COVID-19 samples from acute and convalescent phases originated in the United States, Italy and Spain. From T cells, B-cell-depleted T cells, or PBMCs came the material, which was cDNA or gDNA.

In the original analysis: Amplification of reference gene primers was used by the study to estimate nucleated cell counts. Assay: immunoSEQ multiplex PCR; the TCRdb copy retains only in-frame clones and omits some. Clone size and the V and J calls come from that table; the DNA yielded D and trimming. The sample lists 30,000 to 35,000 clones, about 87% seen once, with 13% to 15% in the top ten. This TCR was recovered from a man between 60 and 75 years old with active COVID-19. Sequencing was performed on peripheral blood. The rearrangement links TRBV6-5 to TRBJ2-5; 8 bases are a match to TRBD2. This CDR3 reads CASTLLADQETQYF. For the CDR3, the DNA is TGTGCCAGCACCTTACTAGCGGACCAAGAGACCCAGTACTTC.